A selection of T cell receptor beta chains follows, all from one sample in a study of T-cell memory formation after mild COVID-19. TCRdb passed the 5' RACE reads through MiXCR, listing each CDR3 protein once. The sample has roughly 620,000 distinct CDR3 sequences, 15% to 20% seen once. Source material: PBMCs or a T cell subset sorted from them (not recorded which). These receptors were obtained from an adult woman who had mild COVID-19 (a few samples of this study predate the infection). Cell type and time point are not known. CDR3s include the opening cysteine and the closing phenylalanine or tryptophan. The D gene is left open where the match is weak. Not all rows give a size; the values are once, few, many and, for expanded clones, a class.

cdr3_nt: TGTGCCAGCAGCTCCTCGCGACTAGCGGGAGTAAATGAGCAGTTCTTC; cdr3_aa: CASSSSRLAGVNEQFF; clone_size: -; d_call: TRBD2; v_call: TRBV7-2; j_call: TRBJ2-1
cdr3_nt: TGTGCCAGCAGCTCCTGGACAGGGGGAAATGTCTACGAGCAGTACTTC; cdr3_aa: CASSSWTGGNVYEQYF; clone_size: few; d_call: TRBD1; v_call: TRBV5-6; j_call: TRBJ2-7
cdr3_nt: TGTGCCAGCAGCCAAGATGACAGTGCGGGGTATGGCTACACCTTC; cdr3_aa: CASSQDDSAGYGYTF; clone_size: few; d_call: -; v_call: TRBV4-2; j_call: TRBJ1-2
cdr3_nt: TGTGCCAGCATCCGATGGTCCCGGGACAGTAATTCACCCCTCCACTTT; cdr3_aa: CASIRWSRDSNSPLHF; clone_size: few; d_call: TRBD1; v_call: TRBV7-2; j_call: TRBJ1-6
cdr3_nt: TGTGCCAGCTCTGAAGGGGGGACAGCCCCCTACGAGCAGTACTTC; cdr3_aa: CASSEGGTAPYEQYF; clone_size: -; d_call: -; v_call: TRBV27; j_call: TRBJ2-7
cdr3_nt: TGTGCCACCCGCGGGGGCACTGAAGCTTTCTTT; cdr3_aa: CATRGGTEAFF; clone_size: many; d_call: -; v_call: TRBV3-1; j_call: TRBJ1-1
cdr3_nt: TGTGCCAGCAGCGAGACAGGGGTTCGGTCGGAGCCCCAGCATTTT; cdr3_aa: CASSETGVRSEPQHF; clone_size: -; d_call: TRBD1; v_call: TRBV12-3/TRBV12-4; j_call: TRBJ1-5
cdr3_nt: TGTGCCAGCAAAGGAACCACAGATACGCAGTATTTT; cdr3_aa: CASKGTTDTQYF; clone_size: -; d_call: -; v_call: TRBV2; j_call: TRBJ2-3
cdr3_nt: TGCAGCGGCCCCGGGACAGGTCATGAGCAGTTCTTC; cdr3_aa: CSGPGTGHEQFF; clone_size: many; d_call: TRBD1; v_call: TRBV29-1; j_call: TRBJ2-1
cdr3_nt: TGTGCCAGCAGTGAAGCGCTTCAGGGTTTGACTGAAGCTTTCTTT; cdr3_aa: CASSEALQGLTEAFF; clone_size: -; d_call: -; v_call: TRBV2; j_call: TRBJ1-1
cdr3_nt: TGTGCCAGTAGTATTAACCCCCTCGGTGATACGCAGTATTTT; cdr3_aa: CASSINPLGDTQYF; clone_size: -; d_call: -; v_call: TRBV19; j_call: TRBJ2-3
cdr3_nt: TGTGCCAGTAGTATCTTGGGGGGGACTAGCGGAAAAAATCCCTACGAGCAGTACTTC; cdr3_aa: CASSILGGTSGKNPYEQYF; clone_size: -; d_call: TRBD2; v_call: TRBV19; j_call: TRBJ2-7
cdr3_nt: TGCGCCAGCAGCCAAGGATCCGGAAGGGCTAACACCGGGGAGCTGTTTTTT; cdr3_aa: CASSQGSGRANTGELFF; clone_size: few; d_call: -; v_call: TRBV4-1; j_call: TRBJ2-2
cdr3_nt: TGTGCCAGCAGTTTCCCACAGGGGGCGAGAGAAGAGACCCAGTACTTC; cdr3_aa: CASSFPQGAREETQYF; clone_size: many; d_call: TRBD1; v_call: TRBV12-3/TRBV12-4; j_call: TRBJ2-5
cdr3_nt: TGTGCCACCAGTGACGCCGGAGGAAGATACGAGCAGTACTTC; cdr3_aa: CATSDAGGRYEQYF; clone_size: -; d_call: -; v_call: TRBV24-1; j_call: TRBJ2-7
cdr3_nt: TGCGCCAGCGACCAAGGGACTGGGGCCAACGTCCTGACTTTC; cdr3_aa: CASDQGTGANVLTF; clone_size: -; d_call: -; v_call: TRBV5-1; j_call: TRBJ2-6
cdr3_nt: TGCGCCAGCAGCTCCGCGGACACCGCCTACGAGCAGTACTTC; cdr3_aa: CASSSADTAYEQYF; clone_size: -; d_call: -; v_call: TRBV5-1; j_call: TRBJ2-7
cdr3_nt: TGCAGTGCTAGTCTGGGGTCCTCTTCACCCCTCCACTTT; cdr3_aa: CSASLGSSSPLHF; clone_size: -; d_call: -; v_call: TRBV20-1; j_call: TRBJ1-6
cdr3_nt: TGTGCCAGCAGTCGGGGAGGTCTGGAGGGTGCAGATACGCAGTATTTT; cdr3_aa: CASSRGGLEGADTQYF; clone_size: few; d_call: -; v_call: TRBV5-4; j_call: TRBJ2-3
cdr3_nt: TGTGCCATCAGTGAGTCCCTCTTGGCTAGCCGGCACAATGAGCAGTTCTTC; cdr3_aa: CAISESLLASRHNEQFF; clone_size: few; d_call: -; v_call: TRBV10-3; j_call: TRBJ2-1
cdr3_nt: TGCGCCAGCAGCTCCTCTCCACTCGATACGCAGTATTTT; cdr3_aa: CASSSSPLDTQYF; clone_size: few; d_call: -; v_call: TRBV5-1; j_call: TRBJ2-3
cdr3_nt: TGTGCCAGCAGTTACCGGACTAGCGGCCAAGAGACCCAGTACTTC; cdr3_aa: CASSYRTSGQETQYF; clone_size: few; d_call: TRBD2; v_call: TRBV27; j_call: TRBJ2-5
cdr3_nt: TGTGCTAGTGGCCGGAGTCCCAGGGAGAATGAGCAGTTCTTC; cdr3_aa: CASGRSPRENEQFF; clone_size: -; d_call: -; v_call: TRBV12-5; j_call: TRBJ2-1
cdr3_nt: TGTGCCAGCAGCCCTCTCGAGGGGACGAACAATGAGCAGTTCTTC; cdr3_aa: CASSPLEGTNNEQFF; clone_size: -; d_call: -; v_call: TRBV14; j_call: TRBJ2-1
cdr3_nt: TGCAGCGTTGGACGGGGATGGGGCTACGAGCAGTACTTC; cdr3_aa: CSVGRGWGYEQYF; clone_size: many; d_call: -; v_call: TRBV29-1; j_call: TRBJ2-7
cdr3_nt: TGTGCCAGCAGCTTCCCGGGGATGGATGAGCAGTTCTTC; cdr3_aa: CASSFPGMDEQFF; clone_size: -; d_call: -; v_call: TRBV7-6; j_call: TRBJ2-1
cdr3_nt: TGTGCCAGCAGCCCAGAGGGACTCCCGAGCTCTACGCAGTATTTT; cdr3_aa: CASSPEGLPSSTQYF; clone_size: -; d_call: -; v_call: TRBV3-1; j_call: TRBJ2-3
cdr3_nt: TGCGCCAGCAGCTTGGCCTATGGGGGGGCCACGGCCACAGATACGCAGTATTTT; cdr3_aa: CASSLAYGGATATDTQYF; clone_size: few; d_call: -; v_call: TRBV5-1; j_call: TRBJ2-3
cdr3_nt: TGTGCCAGCAGCCCCAGGAATTCAGAAGCTTTCTTT; cdr3_aa: CASSPRNSEAFF; clone_size: few; d_call: -; v_call: TRBV3-1; j_call: TRBJ1-1
cdr3_nt: TGCAGTGCTAACACAGGCTTGAACACTGAAGCTTTCTTT; cdr3_aa: CSANTGLNTEAFF; clone_size: few; d_call: -; v_call: TRBV20-1; j_call: TRBJ1-1
cdr3_nt: TGTGCCAGCAGTTCTAGCGGGGCTAGCACAGATACGCAGTATTTT; cdr3_aa: CASSSSGASTDTQYF; clone_size: few; d_call: TRBD2; v_call: TRBV6-2/TRBV6-3; j_call: TRBJ2-3
cdr3_nt: TGCAGTGCGCCTACAGGGCTCGGGGGCTACACCTTC; cdr3_aa: CSAPTGLGGYTF; clone_size: -; d_call: -; v_call: TRBV20-1; j_call: TRBJ1-2
cdr3_nt: TGTGCCTGGAGTCCCACCGACAGGGTAAAGGCCAAAAACATTCAGTACTTC; cdr3_aa: CAWSPTDRVKAKNIQYF; clone_size: -; d_call: TRBD1; v_call: TRBV30; j_call: TRBJ2-4
cdr3_nt: TGTGCCAGCAGGAGGGGAGTAGCCCAAGAGACCCAGTACTTC; cdr3_aa: CASRRGVAQETQYF; clone_size: -; d_call: -; v_call: TRBV6-1; j_call: TRBJ2-5
cdr3_nt: TGTGCCAGCGTAAGAACAGGGGGTGGAGCATACGAGCAGTACTTC; cdr3_aa: CASVRTGGGAYEQYF; clone_size: few; d_call: TRBD1; v_call: TRBV2; j_call: TRBJ2-7
cdr3_nt: TGTGCCATCAGTGTAGCGCAGAGAGAGACCCAGTACTTC; cdr3_aa: CAISVAQRETQYF; clone_size: -; d_call: -; v_call: TRBV10-3; j_call: TRBJ2-5
cdr3_nt: TGTGCCACCCGCTCCGGGACTAGCGGGGGTAATGAGCAGTTCTTC; cdr3_aa: CATRSGTSGGNEQFF; clone_size: few; d_call: TRBD2; v_call: TRBV10-3; j_call: TRBJ2-1
cdr3_nt: TGTGCCAGCAGCTTAAGTGGCGGGGGCACTTACTTC; cdr3_aa: CASSLSGGGTYF; clone_size: -; d_call: -; v_call: TRBV7-8; j_call: TRBJ2-5
cdr3_nt: TGTGCCAGCAGCTCTACAGGAGCCGACCCCTACGAGCAGTACTTC; cdr3_aa: CASSSTGADPYEQYF; clone_size: -; d_call: -; v_call: TRBV11-2; j_call: TRBJ2-7
cdr3_nt: TGTGCCAGCAGCTGGCGGACTAGCGGGATTACCTACAATGAGCAGTTCTTC; cdr3_aa: CASSWRTSGITYNEQFF; clone_size: -; d_call: TRBD2; v_call: TRBV7-9; j_call: TRBJ2-1
cdr3_nt: TGTGCGGTTGGACGTAGCTACAATGAGCAGTTCTTC; cdr3_aa: CAVGRSYNEQFF; clone_size: -; d_call: -; v_call: TRBV30; j_call: TRBJ2-1